Presented here are 15 T cell receptor beta chains from one specimen sequenced in a study of cytomegalovirus exposure and HLA in healthy donors. A multiplex PCR was run with 60 Vbeta primers and 13 Jbeta primers. Method: immunoSEQ multiplex PCR; TCRdb's copy keeps in-frame clones and lacks some. The table records 150,000 to 180,000 clones, about four fifths of them present only once. Sample: PBMCs. Receptor source: a man aged 25-45 years in good health and CMV-seropositive.

The chain joins TRBV18 to TRBJ2-7; 9 bases match TRBD1. From germline, CDR1 is KGHSH and CDR2 LQKENI. The CDR3 covers 15 residues. V lost 4 bases to trimming and J lost 6 bases; unmatched junction nucleotides: 10. CDR3 loop: CASSQGTGSGGEQYF. CDR3 DNA sequence: TGTGCCAGCTCACAGGGGACAGGGTCAGGAGGCGAGCAGTACTTC.

A few counts support this clone. This chain links TRBV7-9 with TRBJ2-7; a weak D match, TRBD1 (6 bases). CDR3 length: 13 amino acids. Germline CDR1 SEHNR, CDR2 FQNEAQ (reference sequence). Deletions cut 7 bases from V and 5 bases from J, with 15 bases between. CDR3 residues: CASMWDTINEQYF. The CDR3 nucleotides are TGTGCCAGCATGTGGGACACCATAAACGAGCAGTACTTC.

This clone appeared a few times. V and J are TRBV7-6 and TRBJ2-3; 8 bases map to TRBD1. This CDR3 has 14 residues. Germline CDR1 is SGHVS and CDR2 is FNYEAQ. The ends lost 0 bases at V and 6 bases at J; junction bases unmatched: 2. This chain's CDR3 is CASSLAHRGDTQYF. The CDR3 DNA follows: TGTGCCAGCAGCTTAGCGCACAGGGGGGATACGCAGTATTTT. Combining the CDR3 with reference TRBV7-6 and TRBJ2-3 gives the whole variable domain GAGVSQSPRYKVTKRGQDVALRCDPISGHVSLYWYRQALGQGPEFLTYFNYEAQQDKSGLPNDRFSAERPEGSISTLTIQRTEQRDSAMYRCASSLAHRGDTQYFGPGTRLTVL.

The J gene is TRBJ2-3, the V gene TRBV9; perhaps TRBD2 as D (7 bases). Per the germline V gene, CDR1 is SGDLS and CDR2 is YYNGEE. Trimming stripped 1 base from V and 6 bases from J, with 15 bases between. CDR3 size: 15 residues. The CDR3 sequence: CASSVSGGRGDTQYF. The CDR3 nucleotides are TGTGCCAGCAGCGTATCGGGGGGCCGGGGTGATACGCAGTATTTT.

This clone was counted ten times or more. The DNA of the CDR3 is TGTGCCAGCAGTGTAGCTAGGCTCCGGGGGATGAACACTGAAGCTTTCTTT. It encodes CASSVARLRGMNTEAFF. The chain combines TRBV2 with TRBJ1-1; a weak D match, TRBD1 (5 bases). This CDR3 has 17 residues. V gave up 4 bases and J gave up 0 bases, with 18 bases separating them. The V gene's germline CDR1 is SNHLY and CDR2 FYNNEI.

The gene calls are TRBV5-1 and TRBJ2-1; D is unresolved. There are 15 residues in the CDR3. Trimming took 9 bases from V and 0 from J, leaving 16 bases between them. CDR1 SGHRS and CDR2 YFSETQ come from the germline V gene. The CDR3 nucleotides read TGCGCCACCTCGATTACCTCCAGCTCCTACAATGAGCAGTTCTTC. Its translation: CATSITSSSYNEQFF.

CDR3 residues: CASSFMTGHDQPQHF. DNA of the CDR3: TGTGCCAGCAGCTTCATGACAGGGCACGATCAGCCCCAGCATTTT. The V gene is TRBV5-6, the J gene TRBJ1-5; 7 positions agree with TRBD1. CDR3 length: 15 residues. Germline CDR1 is SGHDT and CDR2 is YYEEEE. V lost 2 bases and J lost 5; bases outside the gene matches: 7.

This chain uses TRBV5-4 with TRBJ2-7; 10 bases are a match to TRBD2. The J segment lost 7 bases and the V segment lost 2 bases, leaving 12 bases of the junction unmatched. The CDR3 extends over 16 amino acids. The germline gives CDR1 SGHNT, CDR2 YYREEE (reference sequence). The CDR3 loop reads CASSFAIAGGHNEQYF. The CDR3 nucleotides are TGTGCCAGCAGCTTTGCCATAGCGGGAGGCCACAATGAGCAGTACTTC.

The chain carries TRBV7-9 and TRBJ2-5; TRBD2 might be the D (5 bases). The J call may be faulty, since TRBJ2-7 better matches the DNA end. Germline CDR1 is SEHNR and CDR2 is FQNEAQ (reference sequence). The CDR3 runs 13 residues. This chain's CDR3 is CASSLGSAYEQYF. CDR3 bases: TGTGCCAGCAGCTTGGGGAGCGCCTACGAGCAGTACTTC.

The V call is TRBV28, the J call TRBJ1-5; no clear D. The germline CDR1 and CDR2 sequences are MDHEN and SYDVKM. The CDR3 has 13 amino acids. Between the trimmed V and J ends, which lost 8 bases and 7 bases, there was a span of 15 bases. DNA for the CDR3: TGTGCCAGCCGGGTGGGTGTTAGGCAGCCCCAGCATTTT. Its translation: CASRVGVRQPQHF.

V gene TRBV7-6 combines with J gene TRBJ2-7; 12 nucleotides match TRBD1. The CDR3 is 16 residues long. V shed 1 base and J 8 bases; nucleotides not matched to a gene: 9. Germline CDR1 is SGHVS and CDR2 is FNYEAQ. The CDR3 region has the DNA TGTGCCAGCAGCTTAGGAGGGAGGGGACAGGGGGCTAAGCAGTACTTC. Translating it yields CASSLGGRGQGAKQYF.

This clone was counted between two and nine times. The rearrangement links TRBV5-8 to TRBJ2-5; weak D call: TRBD2 (7 bases). The end of the DNA aligns better with TRBJ2-7, so the J call may be wrong. The germline V gene encodes CDR1 SGHTS and CDR2 YDEGEE. CDR3 length equals 16 residues. CDR3 DNA sequence: TGTGCCAGCAGCCTCCCAGGGGAGGGGAGCTCCTACGAGCAGTACTTC. Translated, it gives CASSLPGEGSSYEQYF.

The chain couples TRBV4-2 to TRBJ1-3; possibly TRBD1 for D (6 bases). The CDR3 is 16 amino acids. The germline V gene encodes CDR1 LGHNA and CDR2 YNFKEQ. The V end was cut by 1 base, the J end by 3 bases, with 13 bases between. CDR3 loop: CASSQGYRVGGNTIYF. The CDR3 coding sequence is TGTGCCAGCAGCCAAGGGTACAGGGTAGGTGGAAACACCATATATTTT.

The chain employs TRBV2 and TRBJ2-1, with 10 nucleotides matching TRBD2. After removal of 6 bases from V and 5 bases from J, the junction contained 1 base not matched to a gene. CDR3 length: 13 amino acids. In germline, CDR1 is SNHLY, CDR2 FYNNEI. The DNA of the CDR3 is TGTGCCAGCAGGGGACTAGCGAACAATGAGCAGTTCTTC. Encoded protein: CASRGLANNEQFF.

The chain employs TRBV15 and TRBJ2-7, with D tentatively TRBD1 (6 bases). The germline V and J ends were trimmed by 0 bases and 4 bases, with 13 bases remaining between them. The CDR3 contains 15 residues. Germline CDR1 reads LNHNV; CDR2 reads YYDKDF (reference sequence). CDR3 DNA sequence: TGTGCCACCAGCAGAGATTCTAACACAGGGTACGAGCAGTACTTC. Translated, it gives CATSRDSNTGYEQYF.